Below are 32 T cell receptor beta chains sequenced from a single sample in a study of blood T cell repertoires in COVID-19. Measured with immunoSEQ multiplex PCR; TCRdb has only the in-frame clones, and not every one. The table records roughly 210,000 clones, around four fifths of them present only once. The sequenced sample consisted of peripheral blood. Receptors were obtained from a woman at least 80 years old with COVID-19, enrolled during active disease.

J is TRBJ2-6 and V is TRBV5-1, with D maybe TRBD2 (6 bases). Trimming left V 4 bases short and J 2 bases short, with 13 bases between. The CDR3 spans 16 residues. The germline V gene encodes CDR1 SGHRS and CDR2 YFSETQ. The CDR3 region is CASSAGLSAGANVLTF. In nucleotides, the CDR3 is TGCGCCAGCAGCGCGGGACTTTCGGCTGGGGCCAACGTCCTGACTTTC.

The chain has TRBV19 and TRBJ1-1, with 8 positions matching TRBD1. Germline V gene sequence: CDR1 LNHDA, CDR2 SQIVND (reference sequence). This CDR3 contains 15 residues. The J segment lost 2 bases and the V segment lost 5 bases, leaving 7 bases of the junction unmatched. The CDR3 protein is CASSSTGQGNTEAFF. The CDR3 bases are TGTGCCAGTAGTTCCACTGGACAGGGCAACACTGAAGCTTTCTTT.

The rearrangement links TRBV3-1 (or the pseudogene TRBV3-2) to TRBJ2-3, with 13 bases matching TRBD2. J lost 0 bases, V lost 5 bases, and 14 bases had no gene match. This CDR3 comprises 20 residues. CDR1 is LGHDT, CDR2 YNNKEL, per germline (reference sequence). CDR3 sequence: CASSSSQTSGGTLSTDTQYF. CDR3 in DNA: TGTGCCAGCAGCTCATCGCAGACTAGCGGGGGGACCCTGAGCACAGATACGCAGTATTTT.

This sequence joins TRBV7-2 and TRBJ1-2; the D is unclear. Germline V gives CDR1 SGHTA, CDR2 FQGNSA. This CDR3 is 14 amino acids long. The V end lost 3 bases, the J end lost 0 bases, and 8 bases lay between the germline ends. In DNA, the CDR3 is TGTGCCAGCAGCTTCCCGCCAGCTAACTATGGCTACACCTTC. It is translated as CASSFPPANYGYTF.

The CDR3 DNA sequence: TGTGCCAGCAGTTGGGGCGGGGTAAGCTCCTACAATGAGCAGTTCTTC. As protein: CASSWGGVSSYNEQFF. V is TRBV6-5 and J is TRBJ2-1; D possibly corresponds to TRBD2 (6 bases). The germline V gene has CDR1 MNHEY and CDR2 SVGAGI. The CDR3 covers 16 residues. V lost 4 bases and J lost 0, with 13 bases in between.

The chain uses TRBV5-1 and TRBJ1-5; D is ambiguous. The CDR3 spans 13 residues. Trimming took 1 base from V and 0 from J, leaving 2 bases between them. Germline-derived CDR1 and CDR2 are SGHRS and YFSETQ. The CDR3 bases are TGCGCCAGCAGCTTGCATAGCAATCAGCCCCAGCATTTT. It specifies CASSLHSNQPQHF. Filled out from reference TRBV5-1 and TRBJ1-5, the complete variable domain reads KAGVTQTPRYLIKTRGQQVTLSCSPISGHRSVSWYQQTPGQGLQFLFEYFSETQRNKGNFPGRFSGRQFSNSRSEMNVSTLELGDSALYLCASSLHSNQPQHFGDGTRLSIL.

This clone was detected only a few times. The rearrangement links TRBV7-2 to TRBJ2-1, with D possibly being TRBD1 (5 bases). This CDR3 contains 14 residues. Trimming took off 1 base at V and 3 bases at J, with 7 bases between the two ends. CDR1 SGHTA and CDR2 FQGNSA come from the germline V gene. The DNA of the CDR3 is TGTGCCAGCAGCTTAGGCAGGGACTACAATGAGCAGTTCTTC. It encodes CASSLGRDYNEQFF.

V is TRBV6-5 and J is TRBJ1-2; weak D call: TRBD1 (6 bases). V lost 8 bases and J 0 bases, leaving 16 bases between the germline ends. CDR3 length equals 15 residues. In germline, CDR1 is MNHEY, CDR2 SVGAGI. The CDR3: CASFGDTPANYGYTF. The CDR3 coding sequence is TGTGCCAGCTTTGGGGACACCCCAGCTAACTATGGCTACACCTTC.

This chain joins TRBV11-3 and TRBJ1-1; 7 bases are a match to TRBD1. Per the germline V gene, CDR1 is SGHNT and CDR2 is YENEEA. The CDR3 consists of 14 residues. Losses at the gene ends were 5 bases for V and 1 base for J; bases not matched to a gene: 4. CDR3: CASSRTGQNTEAFF. CDR3 sequence (DNA): TGTGCCAGCAGCCGGACAGGCCAGAACACTGAAGCTTTCTTT. Using reference TRBV11-3 and TRBJ1-1 for the parts outside the CDR3, the full variable domain is EAGVVQSPRYKIIEKKQPVAFWCNPISGHNTLYWYLQNLGQGPELLIRYENEEAVDDSQLPKDRFSAERLKGVDSTLKIQPAELGDSAVYLCASSRTGQNTEAFFGQGTRLTVV.

For the CDR3, the DNA is TGTGCATCCCGGGCGGACTCGAACACCGGGGAGCTGTTTTTT. This sequence encodes CASRADSNTGELFF. V and J are TRBV2 and TRBJ2-2, with TRBD2 as a possible D gene (5 bases). The germline CDR1 and CDR2 sequences are SNHLY and FYNNEI. The CDR3 is 14 residues long.

J is TRBJ1-1 and V is TRBV7-9; 7 nucleotides agree with TRBD1. In germline, CDR1 is SEHNR, CDR2 FQNEAQ (reference sequence). V dropped 5 bases and J dropped 8; count of bases not matched to a gene: 5. This CDR3 is built from 12 residues. Written as DNA, the CDR3 is TGTGCCAGCAGCAGACAGGGATTGGAAGCTTTCTTT. It translates to CASSRQGLEAFF.

The chain employs TRBV29-1 and TRBJ2-3; 9 bases are shared with TRBD2. This CDR3 is built from 19 residues. Losses at the gene ends were 4 bases for V and 2 bases for J; bases not matched to a gene: 19. Per the germline V gene, CDR1 is SQVTM and CDR2 is ANQGSEA. For the CDR3, the DNA is TGCAGCGTTGCGGGCCTTGGGCGGGGGGGCGGAGTGACCACAGATACGCAGTATTTT. Protein: CSVAGLGRGGGVTTDTQYF.

This clone has just a few counts. The chain couples TRBV5-6 to TRBJ1-5; D remains ambiguous. The germline V gene has CDR1 SGHDT and CDR2 YYEEEE. The V end was cut by 3 bases, the J end by 8 bases, with 18 bases between. This CDR3 comprises 15 residues. For the CDR3, the DNA is TGTGCCAGCAGCTCCCGTATTTCCATCGGGGAGCCCCAGCATTTT. Translation: CASSSRISIGEPQHF. Variable domain in full (rest from reference TRBV5-6 and TRBJ1-5): DAGVTQSPTHLIKTRGQQVTLRCSPKSGHDTVSWYQQALGQGPQFIFQYYEEEERQRGNFPDRFSGHQFPNYSSELNVNALLLGDSALYLCASSSRISIGEPQHFGDGTRLSIL.

The CDR3 spells CASSPGDSLTDTQYF. CDR3 DNA sequence: TGCGCCAGCAGCCCTGGGGACAGCCTCACAGATACGCAGTATTTT. The rearrangement uses TRBV5-1 and TRBJ2-3, with TRBD1 identical over 7 bases. V lost 4 bases, J lost 2 bases, and 7 bases stayed unmatched. The germline CDR1 and CDR2 sequences are SGHRS and YFSETQ. This CDR3 is 15 amino acids long.

This clone was counted once. V is TRBV9 and J is TRBJ2-1, with 14 bases that match TRBD2. Trimming removed 2 bases from V and 4 bases from J; junction bases left unmatched: 8. Per the germline V gene, CDR1 is SGDLS and CDR2 is YYNGEE. CDR3 length: 18 residues. CDR3 loop: CASSVTSGGALGYNEQFF. CDR3 sequence (DNA): TGTGCCAGCAGCGTGACTAGCGGGGGGGCGCTGGGGTACAATGAGCAGTTCTTC.

This clone was detected a few times. The chain combines TRBV5-6 with TRBJ2-7; D unclear. CDR1 SGHDT and CDR2 YYEEEE come from the germline V gene. This CDR3 has 15 amino acids. V lost 0 bases, J lost 5 bases, and 15 bases lay in between. The CDR3 reads CASSLVTNKPHEQYF. In DNA form, the CDR3 reads TGTGCCAGCAGCTTGGTAACCAACAAACCCCACGAGCAGTACTTC.

The chain couples TRBV7-6 to TRBJ2-5; 7 bases match TRBD1. CDR1 and CDR2 from the germline V gene are SGHVS and FNYEAQ. Losses at the gene ends were 0 bases for V and 1 base for J; bases not matched to a gene: 11. The CDR3 is 18 amino acids. The CDR3 loop reads CASSLAVPGGPPQETQYF. The CDR3 region has the DNA TGTGCCAGCAGCTTAGCCGTCCCAGGGGGACCGCCCCAAGAGACCCAGTACTTC. Full variable domain (missing parts from reference TRBV7-6 and TRBJ2-5): GAGVSQSPRYKVTKRGQDVALRCDPISGHVSLYWYRQALGQGPEFLTYFNYEAQQDKSGLPNDRFSAERPEGSISTLTIQRTEQRDSAMYRCASSLAVPGGPPQETQYFGPGTRLLVL.

The CDR3 loop reads CATSRAGTVNEKLFF. The CDR3 DNA follows: TGTGCCACCAGCAGGGCCGGGACAGTTAATGAAAAACTGTTTTTT. The chain recombines TRBV15 with TRBJ1-4, with 7 bases matching TRBD1. The length of the CDR3 is 15 residues. The V gene's germline CDR1 is LNHNV and CDR2 YYDKDF (reference sequence). V trimming: 3 bases; J trimming: 4 bases; junction bases outside the gene matches: 5.

The genes are TRBV18 and TRBJ1-5; TRBD1 might be the D (6 bases). CDR1 KGHSH and CDR2 LQKENI come from the germline V gene. Deletions cut 3 bases from V and 4 bases from J, with 10 bases between. The CDR3 runs to 14 residues. The CDR3 region is CASSPQGGNQPQHF. Written as DNA, the CDR3 is TGTGCCAGCTCACCGCAAGGGGGAAATCAGCCCCAGCATTTT. Full variable domain (outside the CDR3, taken from reference TRBV18 and TRBJ1-5): NAGVMQNPRHLVRRRGQEARLRCSPMKGHSHVYWYRQLPEEGLKFMVYLQKENIIDESGMPKERFSAEFPKEGPSILRIQQVVRGDSAAYFCASSPQGGNQPQHFGDGTRLSIL.

J is TRBJ2-1 and V is TRBV7-2; 9 nucleotides align to TRBD2. V shed 7 bases and J 3 bases; nucleotides not matched to a gene: 7. From germline, CDR1 is SGHTA and CDR2 FQGNSA. The CDR3 is made up of 15 amino acids. The CDR3 loop reads CASIPLSGGYNEQFF. CDR3 coding DNA: TGTGCCAGCATCCCACTTAGCGGGGGCTACAATGAGCAGTTCTTC.

This clone was seen a few times. The chain couples TRBV28 to TRBJ2-1, with TRBD2 as a possible D gene (5 bases). V lost 3 bases and J 6 bases, leaving 12 bases between the germline ends. Germline V lookup: CDR1 MDHEN, CDR2 SYDVKM. The CDR3 totals 14 residues. This CDR3 reads CASSFTSRPNEQFF. The CDR3 DNA sequence: TGTGCCAGCAGTTTTACTAGTCGTCCCAATGAGCAGTTCTTC.

Of note for this clone: The same CDR3 can be traced to other DNA sequences in this sample. The chain employs TRBV2 and TRBJ1-5, with 7 nucleotides matching TRBD1. The CDR3 has 13 residues. Looked up from germline, CDR1 is SNHLY and CDR2 is FYNNEI. V dropped 6 bases and J dropped 6; count of bases not matched to a gene: 5. In DNA form, the CDR3 reads TGTGCCAGCAGGGGAACAGGGGTTCAGCCCCAGCATTTT. Protein sequence: CASRGTGVQPQHF.

This sequence joins TRBV29-1 and TRBJ2-1; 7 bases are shared with TRBD1. Per germline, CDR1 SQVTM and CDR2 ANQGSEA. CDR3 length: 14 amino acids. V trimming: 4 bases; J trimming: 5 bases; junction bases outside the gene matches: 8. The CDR3 region is CSVGRTGVDNEQFF. For the CDR3, the DNA is TGCAGCGTTGGTAGGACAGGAGTTGACAATGAGCAGTTCTTC.

This clone was seen only a few times. The CDR3 DNA sequence: TGCAGTGCTAGAGATCTACCCGAGCAGTACTTC. This sequence encodes CSARDLPEQYF. The chain is built from TRBV20-1 and TRBJ2-7; D is uncertain. This CDR3 is 11 amino acids long. Looked up from germline, CDR1 is DFQATT and CDR2 is SNEGSKA (reference sequence). The ends were cut back, 0 bases at V and 6 bases at J, with 6 bases in the middle.

This chain connects TRBV6-1 to TRBJ1-1; a weak D match, TRBD1 (5 bases). Trimming cost V 3 bases and J 11 bases, with 22 bases left between them. Germline V gives CDR1 MNHNS, CDR2 SASEGT. The length of the CDR3 is 15 residues. The CDR3 loop reads CASSDDRGRTLKAFF. In DNA form, the CDR3 reads TGTGCCAGCAGTGATGACCGAGGCAGGACACTGAAGGCTTTCTTT.

V gene TRBV7-2 combines with J gene TRBJ2-7, with TRBD1 identical over 8 bases. CDR1 and CDR2 (germline): SGHTA, FQGNSA. The CDR3 is 14 residues long. V shed 6 bases and J 6 bases; nucleotides not matched to a gene: 10. The DNA of the CDR3 is TGTGCCAGCAGTTTTTCGGGACAGGCTTCCGAGCAGTACTTC. Encoded protein: CASSFSGQASEQYF.

This clone was detected a few times. J is TRBJ1-1 and V is TRBV19; D unclear. With 5 bases removed from V and 1 base from J, the gap between germline ends came to 8 bases. The CDR3 is 13 amino acids. Germline CDR1 and CDR2: LNHDA and SQIVND (reference sequence). The CDR3 nucleotides read TGTGCCAGTAGTTCGACACAGAACACTGAAGCTTTCTTT. This sequence encodes CASSSTQNTEAFF.

V is TRBV29-1 and J is TRBJ2-1; 10 positions agree with TRBD2. This CDR3 comprises 14 residues. Losses at the gene ends were 6 bases for V and 3 bases for J; bases not matched to a gene: 5. Germline CDR1 is SQVTM and CDR2 is ANQGSEA. DNA for the CDR3: TGCAGCGTCAGAAGCGGGGGGGTCTACAATGAGCAGTTCTTC. Its translation: CSVRSGGVYNEQFF.

CDR3 protein: CASSQDLPSNRAGTDTQYF. DNA for the CDR3: TGCGCCAGCAGCCAAGATTTGCCGTCGAACAGGGCCGGCACAGATACGCAGTATTTT. This chain links TRBV4-3 with TRBJ2-3; D perhaps matches TRBD1 (6 bases). CDR3 length: 19 amino acids. Germline values: CDR1 LGHNA, CDR2 YSLEER. The germline V and J ends were trimmed by 0 bases and 1 base, with 20 bases remaining between them.

The rearrangement joins TRBV4-1 to TRBJ2-7; 8 bases fit TRBD1. Looked up from germline, CDR1 is MGHRA and CDR2 is YSYEKL. This CDR3 region has 14 residues. V lost 4 bases and J lost 5; bases outside the gene matches: 7. The CDR3 coding sequence is TGCGCCAGCAGCCCTCGACAGGGGATCAACGAGCAGTACTTC. Translated: CASSPRQGINEQYF.

This rearrangement joins TRBV6-6 to TRBJ2-7; no clear D. V dropped 4 bases and J dropped 5 bases, with 15 bases sitting between them. The CDR3 consists of 14 residues. Germline lookup yields CDR1 MNHNY and CDR2 SVGAGI (reference sequence). As DNA, the CDR3 is TGTGCCAGCAGTTCCCTCGCAGGCCGCCACGAGCAGTACTTC. Encoded protein: CASSSLAGRHEQYF.

The V and J genes are TRBV7-9 and TRBJ2-3; 8 bases match TRBD1. The CDR3 covers 15 residues. The V segment lost 5 bases and the J segment 1 base; nucleotides outside the gene matches: 5. Germline lookup yields CDR1 SEHNR and CDR2 FQNEAQ (reference sequence). The CDR3 nucleotides are TGTGCCAGCAGCCTACGGACAGGGCGCACAGATACGCAGTATTTT. Translation gives CASSLRTGRTDTQYF. Full variable domain (outside the CDR3, taken from reference TRBV7-9 and TRBJ2-3): DTGVSQNPRHKITKRGQNVTFRCDPISEHNRLYWYRQTLGQGPEFLTYFQNEAQLEKSRLLSDRFSAERPKGSFSTLEIQRTEQGDSAMYLCASSLRTGRTDTQYFGPGTRLTVL.